The next 3 T cell receptor beta chains were all read from a single sample in a study of shared clonotypes between healthy human individuals. Assay: immunoSEQ multiplex PCR; the TCRdb copy retains only in-frame clones and omits some. The profile shows over 850,000 clones, around 78% of them singletons. Sequencing input: memory CD4+ T cells from PBMCs. Subset denoted: CD45RA-negative fraction. These receptors were collected from a man between 18 and 35 years old in good health. Some clones in this sample may be carry-over from other donors' samples.

This clone has a handful of counts. The chain combines TRBV29-1 with TRBJ2-7; 11 bases agree with TRBD2. Germline V lookup: CDR1 SQVTM, CDR2 ANQGSEA. The CDR3 is 19 amino acids. The ends lost 6 bases at V and 2 bases at J; junction bases unmatched: 21. Written as DNA, the CDR3 is TGCAGCGTCAGCGAAATCGGATTCGGACTAGCGGGCTTCACCTACGAGCAGTACTTC. Translating it yields CSVSEIGFGLAGFTYEQYF.

Concerning this clone: Other nucleotide sequences from this sample produce the same CDR3. V usage is TRBV5-4 and J usage is TRBJ1-5; D unclear. The CDR3 extends over 14 amino acids. V was cut by 0 bases and J by 4 bases, with 8 bases left in between. From germline, CDR1 is SGHNT and CDR2 YYREEE (reference sequence). The CDR3 region is CASSLAGTNQPQHF. CDR3 DNA: TGTGCCAGCAGCTTGGCGGGCACAAATCAGCCCCAGCATTTT.

The chain has TRBV14 and TRBJ1-2; D gene unclear. The germline V gene has CDR1 SGHDN and CDR2 FVKESK. The V end was cut by 4 bases, the J end by 3 bases, with 9 bases between. This CDR3 has 13 residues. Here the CDR3 DNA reads TGTGCCAGCAGCCCGTTAGGGTACTATGGCTACACCTTC. Its protein is CASSPLGYYGYTF.